The rows below give T cell receptor beta chains drawn from one sample of a study of blood T cell repertoires in COVID-19. Sequenced by immunoSEQ multiplex PCR; TCRdb stores in-frame clones only, minus some. Altogether approximately 97,000 clones are present, around 87% being singletons, with the ten largest covering 15% to 20%. Sequenced: peripheral blood. These receptors all come from a human donor in a cohort sampled during active COVID-19. Each CDR3 is given with its conserved first and last residue. The D gene is left open where the match is weak. Part of the rows lack a size; the others show once, few, many or a class for expanded clones.

TRBV5-4	TRBJ2-1	TRBD2	NA	CASSLAASGRLLNEQFF	TGTGCCAGCAGCTTGGCGGCTAGCGGCCGTTTGTTGAATGAGCAGTTCTTC
TRBV13	TRBJ1-1	TRBD1	NA	CASSSSWTGGRDTEAFF	TGTGCCAGCAGCTCCTCTTGGACAGGGGGGAGGGACACTGAAGCTTTCTTT
TRBV13	TRBJ1-1	NA	once	CASSLGPRANTEAFF	TGTGCCAGCAGCTTAGGCCCCAGGGCGAACACTGAAGCTTTCTTT
TRBV12-3/TRBV12-4	TRBJ1-2	NA	NA	CASRAYYGYTF	TGTGCCAGCAGGGCCTACTATGGCTACACCTTC
TRBV11-2	TRBJ1-3	TRBD1	NA	CASSSPGQGNTIYF	TGTGCCAGCAGTTCCCCGGGACAGGGAAACACCATATATTTT
TRBV7-3	TRBJ2-1	NA	NA	CASSRDRSSYNEQFF	TGTGCCAGCAGCAGAGACAGGAGCTCCTACAATGAGCAGTTCTTC
TRBV13	TRBJ2-7	TRBD2	NA	CASSRRRGGSYYEQYF	TGTGCCAGCAGCCGTCGTAGGGGCGGGAGTTACTACGAGCAGTACTTC
TRBV7-2	TRBJ2-7	NA	NA	CASSLPTGLGLHFYEQYF	TGTGCCAGCAGCTTACCAACAGGGTTAGGTTTACATTTCTACGAGCAGTACTTC
TRBV2	TRBJ1-5	NA	once	CASSPGRSNQPQHF	TGTGCCAGCAGTCCGGGGAGAAGCAATCAGCCCCAGCATTTT
TRBV28	TRBJ1-2	TRBD1	NA	CASSSPRQGANYGYTF	TGTGCCAGCAGTTCCCCCAGACAGGGTGCTAACTATGGCTACACCTTC
TRBV18	TRBJ2-7	TRBD2	NA	CASSRLLAGDGEQYF	TGTGCCAGCTCACGCCTACTAGCGGGAGACGGAGAGCAGTACTTC
TRBV21-1	TRBJ1-5	NA	NA	CASSLKSRGPNQPQHF	TGTGCCAGCAGTTTAAAGAGTCGAGGTCCGAATCAGCCCCAGCATTTT
TRBV9	TRBJ2-7	TRBD2	once	CASSTLAGEWNEQYF	TGTGCCAGCAGCACCCTAGCGGGAGAATGGAACGAGCAGTACTTC
TRBV11-2	TRBJ2-7	NA	NA	CASSLIGPGNNEQYF	TGTGCCAGCAGCTTAATCGGGCCAGGGAACAACGAGCAGTACTTC
TRBV25-1	TRBJ1-2	TRBD1	NA	CASSVPRDRGGGYTF	TGTGCCAGCAGTGTACCCCGGGACAGGGGTGGAGGCTACACCTTC
TRBV12-3/TRBV12-4	TRBJ1-1	NA	NA	CASSFVQATEAFF	TGTGCCAGCAGTTTTGTTCAGGCCACTGAAGCTTTCTTT